This T cell receptor beta chain emerged from a study of shared clonotypes between healthy human individuals. Study-wide findings and caveats: Although depth was large, rarefaction showed that sequencing of the sorted subsets was incomplete. Naive subsets usually exceeded memory subsets in estimated richness.

The CDR3 contains 17 residues. Turning to this clone: Its cognate antigen is unknown.

Genomic DNA belonging to each subset was distributed in equal measure over several immunoSEQ plates. TCRdb's table, derived via immunoSEQ multiplex PCR, lists solely in-frame clones and lacks some. This table has over a million clones, more than 75% appearing once. This sequence originates from a man between 18 and 29 years old in good health. Some clones in this sample may be carry-over from other donors' samples. Sequencing was done on a sample of memory CD4+ T cells from PBMCs. Subset: CD45RA-negative fraction. The J gene is TRBJ2-7, the V gene TRBV21-1; the table's D call, TRBD2, was not checked against the DNA. TRBV21-1 has pseudogene status. In DNA form, the CDR3 reads TGTGCCAGCAGCCCCAATCGGGAGAAGGCCGCTAGGTACGAGCAGTACTTC. The encoded protein is CASSPNREKAARYEQYF.